This T cell receptor (beta chain) comes out of a study of shared clonotypes between healthy human individuals. Adult donors, all healthy and HIV-negative, had no recent acute infections or vaccinations. A remark on this clone: Its antigen is still unknown.

Germline CDR1 LNHDA, CDR2 SQIVND (reference sequence). The CDR3 extends over 13 amino acids. With 1 base removed from V and 7 bases from J, the gap between germline ends came to 7 bases. The study, taken as a whole, reports: A small donor pool kept down the genetic and exposure-history diversity that was represented.

Ten immunoSEQ deep assay plates served to sequence unsorted PBMC DNA. The table came from immunoSEQ multiplex PCR; TCRdb's copy has only in-frame clones and leaves some out. The sample consists of some 530,000 clones, about 84% of them appearing once. This chain joins TRBV19 and TRBJ1-4; D remains unclear. The source is a woman aged 35 to 49 in good health. Some clones in this sample may be carry-over from other donors' samples. The sample was PBMCs. The CDR3 DNA is TGTGCCAGTAGTATAGCGCCAGCTGAAAAACTGTTTTTT. The encoded protein is CASSIAPAEKLFF. Variable domain in full (rest from reference TRBV19 and TRBJ1-4): DGGITQSPKYLFRKEGQNVTLSCEQNLNHDAMYWYRQDPGQGLRLIYYSQIVNDFQKGDIAEGYSVSREKKESFPLTVTSAQKNPTAFYLCASSIAPAEKLFFGSGTQLSVL.